The present T cell receptor (beta chain) was sequenced within a study of blood T cell repertoires in COVID-19. The wider study: The origin of the acute and convalescent COVID-19 samples was the United States, Italy and Spain. PBMCs, B-cell-depleted T cells, or T cells were the source of the cDNA or gDNA that made up the material.

Study members were between about 18 and 100 years old and lived in approximately 25 US regions. Clinical history as reported by participants underpinned cohort assignment. This CDR3 region has 17 residues. Germline CDR1 reads MDHEN; CDR2 reads SYDVKM. Using immunoSEQ multiplex PCR, the repertoire was profiled, and TCRdb retains in-frame clones only, with some absent. The sample has approximately 450,000 clones, 80% to 90% seen once. This receptor was obtained from a man aged 25-40 years who had recovered from COVID-19. The chain combines TRBV28 with TRBJ1-4; a possible D gene is TRBD1 (5 bases). Sequenced input: PBMCs or T cells enriched from blood (not recorded which). The CDR3 loop is CAIDAGGIGATNEKLFF. CDR3 DNA: TGTGCTATCGATGCGGGGGGTATCGGAGCAACTAATGAAAAACTGTTTTTT.